Reported below is one T cell receptor beta chain. Clones were read by immunoSEQ multiplex PCR, and TCRdb kept only the in-frame ones, dropping some. The sample carries 400,000 to 550,000 clones, more than 85% recorded once. The data were taken from a study of blood T cell repertoires in COVID-19. Across the study: PBMCs, B-cell-depleted T cells, or T cells provided the cDNA or gDNA that made up the material.

This CDR3 contains 18 residues. With 1 base clipped from V and 1 base from J, the junction kept 11 bases outside the gene matches. From germline, CDR1 is KGHSH and CDR2 LQKENI. The clonotype comes from a woman aged 25 to 45 with acute or convalescent COVID-19. The chain joins TRBV18 to TRBJ2-7; 9 bases line up with TRBD1. Sequencing was performed on peripheral blood. For the CDR3, the DNA is TGTGCCAGCTCACCACGGGCAGGGACAGGGAAGGAATCCTACGAGCAGTACTTC. This sequence encodes CASSPRAGTGKESYEQYF.